The 16 T cell receptor beta chains given below trace back to one sample, sequenced in a study of blood T cell repertoires in COVID-19. Here immunoSEQ multiplex PCR was the method, and the copy in TCRdb shows in-frame clones only, minus some. The table records 470,000 or so clones, around 90% of them present only once. Material for sequencing was PBMCs or T cells enriched from blood (not recorded which). These receptors were taken from a woman in her late teens or twenties with acute COVID-19.

This chain joins TRBV6-5 and TRBJ1-1; TRBD1 agrees at 8 bases. The CDR3 has 15 amino acids. With 2 bases clipped from V and 3 bases from J, the junction kept 5 bases outside the gene matches. CDR1 and CDR2 (germline): MNHEY, SVGAGI. The CDR3 spells CASSYGLQGDTEAFF. CDR3 in DNA: TGTGCCAGCAGTTACGGATTACAGGGGGACACTGAAGCTTTCTTT.

The chain links TRBV28 to TRBJ2-2, with 9 bases fitting TRBD2. CDR3 length: 15 amino acids. Germline loops: CDR1 MDHEN, CDR2 SYDVKM. Germline trimming cut 3 bases from V and 5 bases from J; bases unmatched to any gene: 4. The chain's CDR3 is CASSFGLAGTGELFF. Written as DNA, the CDR3 is TGTGCCAGCAGTTTTGGGCTAGCGGGGACCGGGGAGCTGTTTTTT.

The chain employs TRBV6-2 or TRBV6-3 and TRBJ1-5, with D perhaps TRBD1 (6 bases). Per germline, CDR1 MNHEY and CDR2 SVGEGT. V lost 3 bases to trimming and J lost 5 bases, with 14 bases between them. The CDR3 totals 15 residues. CDR3 amino acids: CASSYPGTTYQPQHF. DNA of the CDR3: TGTGCCAGCAGTTATCCCGGGACAACTTATCAGCCCCAGCATTTT.

The chain carries TRBV28 and TRBJ2-7, with a weak D call TRBD1 (5 bases). The CDR3 runs 14 residues. V was clipped by 5 bases and J by 2 bases, with 13 bases between them. CDR1 and CDR2 (germline): MDHEN, SYDVKM. The CDR3 DNA sequence: TGTGCCAGCAGTCCCGGCGTAGGGGCCTACGAGCAGTACTTC. This translates into CASSPGVGAYEQYF.

As DNA, the CDR3 is TGCGCCAGCAGCTACTCCTCTACAGTGAAGGCCTTGTACGAGCAGTACTTC. Translated: CASSYSSTVKALYEQYF. The J gene is TRBJ2-7, the V gene TRBV5-1; D is ambiguous. CDR3 length: 17 residues. Germline V gene sequence: CDR1 SGHRS, CDR2 YFSETQ. The V and J ends lost 3 bases and 4 bases respectively, with 23 bases between them.

The table lists this clone with a count of one. The chain carries TRBV18 and TRBJ1-2; D might be TRBD1 (5 bases). V was trimmed by 3 bases and J by 2 bases, leaving 10 bases between them. The CDR3 consists of 14 residues. Per the germline V gene, CDR1 is KGHSH and CDR2 is LQKENI. The CDR3 is CASSPQDNNYGYTF. The CDR3 coding sequence is TGTGCCAGCTCACCTCAGGACAACAACTATGGCTACACCTTC.

V and J are TRBV28 and TRBJ2-7; 13 bases align to TRBD2. Trimming at V came to 4 bases and at J to 4 bases, leaving 4 bases not matched to a gene. This CDR3 spans 15 amino acids. Germline V gene lookup returns CDR1 MDHEN and CDR2 SYDVKM. Here the CDR3 reads CASSSGTSGIYEQYF. The CDR3 DNA sequence: TGTGCCAGCAGTTCCGGGACTAGCGGGATATACGAGCAGTACTTC.

This chain connects TRBV5-1 to TRBJ2-3, with 13 nucleotides matching TRBD2. Unmatched junction bases numbered 5, after V lost 0 bases and J lost 4 bases. The CDR3 runs to 17 residues. Germline lookup yields CDR1 SGHRS and CDR2 YFSETQ. The CDR3 DNA follows: TGCGCCAGCAGCTTGGGTACTAGCGGGGGGGCCGCAGATACGCAGTATTTT. Translating it yields CASSLGTSGGAADTQYF.

This chain uses TRBV28 with TRBJ1-2; D is ambiguous. CDR1 is MDHEN, CDR2 SYDVKM, per germline. Trimming cost V 3 bases and J 5 bases, with 22 bases left between them. The CDR3 covers 17 residues. This chain's CDR3 is CASSLSRLEGTIYGYTF. CDR3 bases: TGTGCCAGCAGTTTGTCGCGGTTGGAGGGCACCATTTATGGCTACACCTTC.

The gene calls are TRBV5-1 and TRBJ2-2, with D unresolved. The germline CDR1 and CDR2 sequences are SGHRS and YFSETQ. This CDR3 region has 13 residues. V was shortened by 5 bases and J by 3 bases, with 8 bases between the two germline ends. CDR3 region: CASSIEDTGELFF. CDR3 nucleotides: TGCGCCAGCAGTATAGAGGACACCGGGGAGCTGTTTTTT.

The genes are TRBV19 and TRBJ2-1; D gene uncertain. CDR3 length: 14 residues. Germline lookup yields CDR1 LNHDA and CDR2 SQIVND (reference sequence). V was cut by 3 bases and J by 7 bases, with 13 bases left in between. The DNA of the CDR3 is TGTGCCAGTAGTATCGTGTCCGTAGATAATGAGCAGTTCTTC. Its translation: CASSIVSVDNEQFF. Filled out from reference TRBV19 and TRBJ2-1, the complete variable domain reads DGGITQSPKYLFRKEGQNVTLSCEQNLNHDAMYWYRQDPGQGLRLIYYSQIVNDFQKGDIAEGYSVSREKKESFPLTVTSAQKNPTAFYLCASSIVSVDNEQFFGPGTRLTVL.

The chain joins TRBV4-2 to TRBJ1-1; TRBD1 is a possible D gene (6 bases). The ends were cut back, 1 base at V and 1 base at J, with 7 bases in the middle. Germline V gene data show CDR1 as LGHNA and CDR2 as YNFKEQ. The length of the CDR3 is 14 residues. The CDR3 loop reads CASSQVGGNTEAFF. The CDR3 DNA follows: TGTGCCAGCAGCCAAGTAGGGGGGAACACTGAAGCTTTCTTT.

The V and J genes are TRBV19 and TRBJ1-5; 9 nucleotides line up with TRBD1. The germline CDR1 and CDR2 sequences are LNHDA and SQIVND (reference sequence). Trimming at V came to 6 bases and at J to 5 bases, leaving 11 bases not matched to a gene. CDR3 length: 16 residues. CDR3 sequence reads: CASRGQGPTPDQPQHF. The CDR3 region has the DNA TGTGCCAGTAGGGGACAGGGACCTACTCCCGATCAGCCCCAGCATTTT. Using reference TRBV19 and TRBJ1-5 for the parts outside the CDR3, the full variable domain is DGGITQSPKYLFRKEGQNVTLSCEQNLNHDAMYWYRQDPGQGLRLIYYSQIVNDFQKGDIAEGYSVSREKKESFPLTVTSAQKNPTAFYLCASRGQGPTPDQPQHFGDGTRLSIL.

The rearrangement uses TRBV11-1 and TRBJ1-4; D perhaps matches TRBD1 (5 bases). This CDR3 spans 14 amino acids. V was trimmed by 2 bases and J by 7 bases, leaving 11 bases between them. Germline loops: CDR1 SGHAT, CDR2 FQDESV (reference sequence). The CDR3 coding sequence is TGTGCCAGCAGCTTACGGCAGGGAAGTGAAAAACTGTTTTTT. It yields the protein CASSLRQGSEKLFF.

The chain recombines TRBV9 with TRBJ2-1, with TRBD2 as a possible D gene (5 bases). Trimming shortened V by 3 bases and J by 6 bases, and 10 bases separated the two germline ends. Germline CDR1 and CDR2: SGDLS and YYNGEE. The CDR3 consists of 13 residues. CDR3 amino acids: CASSAGLGNEQFF. The CDR3 bases are TGTGCCAGCAGCGCAGGACTGGGCAATGAGCAGTTCTTC.

The chain employs TRBV19 and TRBJ2-7; tentative D call: TRBD1 (5 bases). CDR3 length: 11 residues. Per the germline V gene, CDR1 is LNHDA and CDR2 is SQIVND (reference sequence). V lost 10 bases and J lost 5, with 12 bases in between. CDR3 region: CATHDRHEQYF. In DNA, the CDR3 is TGTGCCACCCACGACAGACACGAGCAGTACTTC.